What follows are 6 T cell receptor beta chains derived from one specimen sequenced in a study of blood T cells in healthy people across ages. Then a second PCR, running roughly 7 to 11 cycles, was carried out with a sample-barcoded 5' primer and a J-beta primer mix. MiXCR was run by TCRdb on the 5' RACE reads, yielding one entry per CDR3 protein. The sample has 850,000 to 1,300,000 distinct CDR3 sequences, 45% seen once. Sequencing input: blood. The receptors were gathered from a woman aged 60-75 years in good health.

V is TRBV20-1 and J is TRBJ1-2; tentative D call: TRBD1 (5 bases). In germline, CDR1 is DFQATT, CDR2 SNEGSKA (reference sequence). Trimming left V 6 bases short and J 2 bases short, with 13 bases between. The CDR3 extends over 13 amino acids. In DNA, the CDR3 is TGCAGTGCCCCGCTGACAGAGAACTATGGCTACACCTTC. It specifies CSAPLTENYGYTF.

The chain has TRBV10-3 and TRBJ2-6; the D gene is possibly TRBD1 (6 bases). CDR3 length: 16 amino acids. Trimming stripped 6 bases from V and 1 base from J, with 13 bases between. Germline CDR1 ENHRY, CDR2 SYGVKD. The CDR3 region has the DNA TGTGCCATCAGAGGACAGCAGAATTCTGGGGCCAACGTCCTGACTTTC. As protein: CAIRGQQNSGANVLTF.

DNA of the CDR3: TGTGCCAGCAGTACCTCCCCGGGACAGGTCCTCGAGCAGTACTTC. This codes for CASSTSPGQVLEQYF. The chain has TRBV27 and TRBJ2-7; 8 bases agree with TRBD1. The CDR3 totals 15 residues. Germline V lookup: CDR1 MNHEY, CDR2 SMNVEV (reference sequence). With V trimmed by 5 bases and J by 6 bases, 12 bases remained unmatched.

This chain uses TRBV5-1 with TRBJ2-4, with D perhaps matching TRBD1 (5 bases). CDR3 size: 15 residues. The germline V and J ends were trimmed by 0 bases and 4 bases, with 11 bases remaining between them. Looked up from germline, CDR1 is SGHRS and CDR2 is YFSETQ. CDR3 amino acids: CASSLAGREKNIQYF. CDR3 nucleotide sequence: TGCGCCAGCAGCTTGGCCGGCAGGGAAAAAAACATTCAGTACTTC.

This chain links TRBV5-1 with TRBJ2-1; possibly TRBD2 for D (6 bases). V was trimmed by 4 bases and J by 3 bases, leaving 11 bases between them. This CDR3 has 14 amino acids. CDR1 is SGHRS, CDR2 YFSETQ, per germline. As DNA, the CDR3 is TGCGCCAGCAGCAAGGATAGCGGCTACAATGAGCAGTTCTTC. It is translated as CASSKDSGYNEQFF.

The chain carries TRBV10-3 and TRBJ1-2; D remains unclear. Germline assignment: CDR1 ENHRY and CDR2 SYGVKD. Deletions cut 0 bases from V and 5 bases from J, with 10 bases between. This CDR3 is built from 14 residues. The CDR3 here is CAISESIGGYGYTF. The CDR3 coding sequence is TGTGCCATCAGTGAGTCGATAGGCGGGTATGGCTACACCTTC.